This is a list of T cell receptor beta chains from one sample in a study of cytomegalovirus exposure and HLA in healthy donors. Measured with immunoSEQ multiplex PCR; TCRdb has only the in-frame clones, and not every one. The sample carries some 200,000 clones, about 80% recorded once. The sample consisted of PBMCs. These receptors all come from a boy aged 10-17 years in good health and CMV-seronegative. Each CDR3 is given with its conserved first and last residue. A D gene is named only where the DNA matches it firmly. Not every row has a clone size; where given, it reads once, few, many or a size class.

TRBV6-6	once	TRBJ2-1	TRBD2	TGTGCCACCAGAAGGGGAGGGAATAATGAGCAGTTCTTC	CATRRGGNNEQFF
TRBV30	.	TRBJ1-1	.	TGTGCCTGGGCTCAACAGGGAATCGAAGCTTTCTTT	CAWAQQGIEAFF
TRBV7-8	once	TRBJ1-4	TRBD1	TGTGCCAGCAGCTTAATCAGGGGGATCGAGGAAAAACTGTTTTTT	CASSLIRGIEEKLFF
TRBV5-1	.	TRBJ1-1	TRBD1	TGCGCCAGCAGCCCACAGGGGGGGAACACTGAAGCTTTCTTT	CASSPQGGNTEAFF
TRBV19	.	TRBJ1-2	TRBD1	TGTGCCAGTAGGGACAGGGGCCAGAACTATGGCTACACCTTC	CASRDRGQNYGYTF
TRBV5-1	few	TRBJ2-2	.	TGCGCCAGCAGCTTTGTCCAGGGATCCCCCGGGGAGCTGTTTTTT	CASSFVQGSPGELFF
TRBV2	.	TRBJ1-1	.	TGTGCCAGCAGTGATGGCCGGAGTGAAGCTTTCTTT	CASSDGRSEAFF
TRBV30	.	TRBJ1-3	.	TGTGCCTGGGACGTGGTCGGGGGGCTGGGAAACACCATATATTTT	CAWDVVGGLGNTIYF
TRBV5-1	.	TRBJ1-4	TRBD1	TGCGCCAGCAGCCCCAGCGGGACAGGGGATGAAAAACTGTTTTTT	CASSPSGTGDEKLFF
TRBV9	.	TRBJ2-7	TRBD2	TGTGCCAGCAGCCCCGGGACTAGCGGGAGGGCCGGTGTCTACGAGCAGTACTTC	CASSPGTSGRAGVYEQYF
TRBV18	.	TRBJ2-2	TRBD2	TGTGCCAGCTCACCGCTAGCGGCGAACACCGGGGAGCTGTTTTTT	CASSPLAANTGELFF
TRBV5-1	.	TRBJ2-2	.	TGCGCCAGCAGCCGAACCCCGGCGACAGAGCTTCTGGGCACCGGGGAGCTGTTTTTT	CASSRTPATELLGTGELFF
TRBV19	once	TRBJ1-5	TRBD1	TGTGCCAGTAGTCCTCCGGGACAGGGGGCGCGTGGGAGCAATCAGCCCCAGCATTTT	CASSPPGQGARGSNQPQHF
TRBV11-3	.	TRBJ2-5	TRBD2	TGTGCCAGCAGCCCGGGACTAGCGGGAGTACAAGAGACCCAGTACTTC	CASSPGLAGVQETQYF
TRBV14	.	TRBJ1-1	.	TGTGCCAGCAGCGAAGAAATGGGGACATCGAACACTGAAGCTTTCTTT	CASSEEMGTSNTEAFF
TRBV6-5	.	TRBJ1-5	TRBD1	TGTGCCAGCAGTGCCCGACAGGGTGCCAATCAGCCCCAGCATTTT	CASSARQGANQPQHF
TRBV5-6	.	TRBJ2-3	.	TGTGCCAGCAGCTTGGGATATGGGCGGGCAGACACAGATACGCAGTATTTT	CASSLGYGRADTDTQYF
TRBV2	.	TRBJ1-5	TRBD1	TGTGCCAGCAGTGAACAGGGGGCCTATAGCAATCAGCCCCAGCATTTT	CASSEQGAYSNQPQHF
TRBV4-1	.	TRBJ2-5	TRBD1	TGCGCCAGCAGCCAAGAGCAGGGGGTAGAAGAGACCCAGTACTTC	CASSQEQGVEETQYF
TRBV25-1	.	TRBJ2-7	.	TGTGCCAGCAGTGGAACAGTGTACGAGCAGTACTTC	CASSGTVYEQYF
TRBV19	.	TRBJ1-1	.	TGTGCCAGTAGTATAAAAATAGCAGGGTGGAACACTGAAGCTTTCTTT	CASSIKIAGWNTEAFF
TRBV7-2	.	TRBJ2-7	.	TGTGCCAGCAGCTTAGATCGACAGAGCTCCTACGAGCAGTACTTC	CASSLDRQSSYEQYF
TRBV15	few	TRBJ2-7	.	TGTGCCACCAGCCCACGGGGTCTCGAGCAGTACTTC	CATSPRGLEQYF
TRBV7-9	.	TRBJ2-2	TRBD1	TGTGCCAGCAGCTCTAGACAGGGGACCGGGGAGCTGTTTTTT	CASSSRQGTGELFF
TRBV9	.	TRBJ2-1	TRBD2	TGTGCCAGCAGCCCCCCTAGCGGTAGCTCCTACAATGAGCAGTTCTTC	CASSPPSGSSYNEQFF
TRBV11-3	.	TRBJ2-7	TRBD2	TGTGCCAGCAGCTTCGATAGCGGGAGAGTCGACGAGCAGTACTTC	CASSFDSGRVDEQYF
TRBV18	once	TRBJ2-1	TRBD2	TGTGCCAGCTCACCAAACCTAGCGGGGGGGCGGAATGAGCAGTTCTTC	CASSPNLAGGRNEQFF
TRBV13	.	TRBJ2-7	TRBD2	TGTGCCAGCAGCGCCGCTACTAGCGGGGCCTCCCACGAGCAGTACTTC	CASSAATSGASHEQYF
TRBV7-2	.	TRBJ2-3	.	TGTGCCAGCAGCTTAGCCCGAGATACGCAGTATTTT	CASSLARDTQYF
TRBV5-1	once	TRBJ2-5	.	TGCGCCAGCAGCTTATCTAGCCCATTACCCCGGGAGACCCAGTACTTC	CASSLSSPLPRETQYF
TRBV6-5	.	TRBJ2-3	.	TGTGCCAGCAGTCTGCCTGGGGGGACGGATACGCAGTATTTT	CASSLPGGTDTQYF
TRBV6-5	few	TRBJ2-1	TRBD1	TGTGCCAGCAGTCGTCCGGGACAGAGCCACAATGAGCAGTTCTTC	CASSRPGQSHNEQFF
TRBV5-6	.	TRBJ1-2	TRBD1	TGTGCCAGCAGCTTCCCGGACAGGGCAGATGGCTACACCTTC	CASSFPDRADGYTF
TRBV5-4	.	TRBJ2-1	TRBD2	TGTGCCAGCAGCTTGCCCGGGACTACCTACAATGAGCAGTTCTTC	CASSLPGTTYNEQFF
TRBV5-6	.	TRBJ2-7	.	TGTGCCAGCAGCTTTTACTACCGGGACTCTTCTTACGAGCAGTACTTC	CASSFYYRDSSYEQYF
TRBV2	.	TRBJ2-2	.	TGTGCCAGCAGTGTAAAGGACTTTAAGCTGTTTTTT	CASSVKDFKLFF
TRBV30	.	TRBJ2-3	TRBD2	TGTGCCTGGAGCAGAGCGGGAGTCAGAGCAGATACGCAGTATTTT	CAWSRAGVRADTQYF
TRBV4-1	.	TRBJ2-3	TRBD2	TGCGCCAGCAGCCAACCCCGGACTAGCCCGTACACAGATACGCAGTATTTT	CASSQPRTSPYTDTQYF
TRBV6-6	.	TRBJ1-2	.	TGTGCCAGCACCCCGCAGGGCCCTAACTATGGCTACACCTTC	CASTPQGPNYGYTF
TRBV14	few	TRBJ1-2	.	TGTGCCAGCAGCCAAGATACGGGACTGCCGGGCTACACCTTC	CASSQDTGLPGYTF
TRBV2	.	TRBJ2-1	.	TGTGCCAGCAGGAAGGAGGAGGGGAAGAATGAGCAGTTCTTC	CASRKEEGKNEQFF
TRBV9	.	TRBJ2-1	.	TGTGCCAGCAGCATCCCACGCGGGGGCAGGGGGCTCAATGAGCAGTTCTTC	CASSIPRGGRGLNEQFF
TRBV7-7	once	TRBJ2-5	.	TGTGCTAGCAGCTCCAGTGTGGTACAAGAGACCCAGTACTTC	CASSSSVVQETQYF
TRBV5-4	.	TRBJ2-3	TRBD1	TGTGCCAGCAGCTTGGACAGGGGGGATACGCAGTATTTT	CASSLDRGDTQYF
TRBV2	.	TRBJ2-3	TRBD1	TGTGCCAGCAGCCCCGACAGGGTGAGAGATACGCAGTATTTT	CASSPDRVRDTQYF
TRBV7-2	.	TRBJ2-7	TRBD2	TGTGCCAGCAGCTTCGCAGCGGGAGCCTCCTACGAGCAGTACTTC	CASSFAAGASYEQYF
TRBV29-1	.	TRBJ1-5	.	TGCAGCGTCGGGGAGGGCGGTCAGCCCCAGCATTTT	CSVGEGGQPQHF
TRBV9	.	TRBJ2-1	.	TGTGCCAGCAGCGTAGAAAGTAGAACGATCTACAATGAGCAGTTCTTC	CASSVESRTIYNEQFF
TRBV6-1	.	TRBJ2-5	TRBD2	TGTGCCAGCAGTGAATATGGCCGGGGGGTCCCAGAGACCCAGTACTTC	CASSEYGRGVPETQYF
TRBV2	.	TRBJ2-1	TRBD1	TGTGCCAGGGGGACAGGGGGCCACAATGAGCAGTTCTTC	CARGTGGHNEQFF
TRBV6-1	.	TRBJ1-3	.	TGTGCCAGCAGGTTACAGAAGAGCTCTGGAAACACCATATATTTT	CASRLQKSSGNTIYF
TRBV5-1	.	TRBJ2-7	TRBD1	TGCGCCAGCAGCTTGGATGGGACAGCCTACGAGCAGTACTTC	CASSLDGTAYEQYF
TRBV30	.	TRBJ1-2	.	TGTGCCTGGTGGAGACAGAACTATGGCTACACCTTC	CAWWRQNYGYTF
TRBV15	.	TRBJ1-5	TRBD1	TGTGCCACCAGCATGGGACAGAGAAATCAGCCCCAGCATTTT	CATSMGQRNQPQHF